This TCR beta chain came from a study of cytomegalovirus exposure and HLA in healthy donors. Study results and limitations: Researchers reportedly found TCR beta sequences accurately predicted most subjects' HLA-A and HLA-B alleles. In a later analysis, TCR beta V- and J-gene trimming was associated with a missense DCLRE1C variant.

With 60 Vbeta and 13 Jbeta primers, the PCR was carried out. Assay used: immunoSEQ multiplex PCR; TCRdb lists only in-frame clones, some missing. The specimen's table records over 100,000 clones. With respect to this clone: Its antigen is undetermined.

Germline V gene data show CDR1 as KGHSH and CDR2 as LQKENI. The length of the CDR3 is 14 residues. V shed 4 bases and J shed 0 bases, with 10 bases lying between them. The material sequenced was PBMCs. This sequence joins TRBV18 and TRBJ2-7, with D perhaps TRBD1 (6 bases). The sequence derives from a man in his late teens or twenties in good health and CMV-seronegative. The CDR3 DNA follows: TGTGCCAGCTCACGACAGGAACGCTCCTACGAGCAGTACTTC. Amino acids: CASSRQERSYEQYF.